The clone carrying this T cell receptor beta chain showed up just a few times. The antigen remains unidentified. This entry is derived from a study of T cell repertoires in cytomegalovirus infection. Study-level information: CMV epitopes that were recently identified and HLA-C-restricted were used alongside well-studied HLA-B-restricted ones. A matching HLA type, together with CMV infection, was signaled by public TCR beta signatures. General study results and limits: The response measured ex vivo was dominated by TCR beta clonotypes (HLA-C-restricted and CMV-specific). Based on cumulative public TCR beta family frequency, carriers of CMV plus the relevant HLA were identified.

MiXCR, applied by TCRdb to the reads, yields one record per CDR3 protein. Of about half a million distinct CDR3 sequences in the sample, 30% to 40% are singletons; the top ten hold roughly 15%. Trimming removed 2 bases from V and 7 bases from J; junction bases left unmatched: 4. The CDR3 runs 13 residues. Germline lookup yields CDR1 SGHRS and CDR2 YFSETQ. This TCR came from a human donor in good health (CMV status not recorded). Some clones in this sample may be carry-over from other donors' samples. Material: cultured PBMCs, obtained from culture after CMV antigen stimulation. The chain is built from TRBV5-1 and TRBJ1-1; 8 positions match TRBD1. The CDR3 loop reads CASSFTGGVEAFF. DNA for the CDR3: TGCGCCAGCAGCTTCACAGGGGGAGTTGAAGCTTTCTTT.